A selection of T cell receptor beta chains follows, all from one sample in a study of blood T cell repertoires in COVID-19. Clones were sequenced by immunoSEQ multiplex PCR, and TCRdb holds only the in-frame ones, with some missing. Of around 160,000 clones listed, about four fifths are singletons. The material sequenced was PBMCs or T cells enriched from blood (not recorded which). These receptors all stem from a woman in her forties or fifties who had been exposed to COVID-19. Both conserved end residues are part of each CDR3. A D gene is named only where the DNA matches it firmly. Expanded clones are given a class, and other clones once, few, many or no size at all.

TRBD1	TRBV7-9	TRBJ1-4	many	TGTGCCAGCAGCTTGGGACAGGGGGTCCAAACTAATGAAAAACTGTTTTTT	CASSLGQGVQTNEKLFF
.	TRBV7-2	TRBJ2-7	.	TGTGCCAGCAGCTTAGCGTTCGGGTCCTACGAGCAGTACTTC	CASSLAFGSYEQYF
TRBD2	TRBV4-3	TRBJ2-1	few	TGCGCCAGCAGCCAAGAATTCACGGGAGGGCCTTTCAATGAGCAGTTCTTC	CASSQEFTGGPFNEQFF
.	TRBV4-1	TRBJ1-4	.	TGCGCCAGCAGCCAAGACAGGGAAAGGGGAACAACTAATGAAAAACTGTTTTTT	CASSQDRERGTTNEKLFF
.	TRBV18	TRBJ2-5	.	TGTGCCAGCTCACCTTCAGGAGGGGGCATGGAGACCCAGTACTTC	CASSPSGGGMETQYF
.	TRBV7-9	TRBJ2-7	.	TGTGCCAGCAGCTTAGAGTGGGACTCCATTAGCTCCTACGAGCAGTACTTC	CASSLEWDSISSYEQYF
.	TRBV7-8	TRBJ2-5	.	TGTGCCAGCAGCCCCCGCCAAGAGACCCAGTACTTC	CASSPRQETQYF
TRBD2	TRBV6-5	TRBJ2-1	.	TGTGCCAGCCATCCGGGACTAGCGTCTGGCCATGAGCAGTTCTTC	CASHPGLASGHEQFF
TRBD1	TRBV6-5	TRBJ1-1	.	TGTGCCAGCAGGAGGGGACAGGGGGGGACTGAAGCTTTCTTT	CASRRGQGGTEAFF
.	TRBV12-3/TRBV12-4	TRBJ2-1	.	TGTGCCAGCAGTTTACTGACAGGAGTAGAGCAGTTCTTC	CASSLLTGVEQFF
.	TRBV7-3	TRBJ2-1	once	TGTGCCAGCAGCTTAATGGTAAAATCAGGGAATGAGCAGTTCTTC	CASSLMVKSGNEQFF
.	TRBV6-2/TRBV6-3	TRBJ1-1	.	TGTGCCAGCAGTTACACAGGACAGAGTGAAGCTTTCTTT	CASSYTGQSEAFF
TRBD1	TRBV2	TRBJ1-4	.	TGTGCCAGCATTGTCAGCCGGGACAGGGGAGTAAAAACTAATGAAAAACTGTTTTTT	CASIVSRDRGVKTNEKLFF
.	TRBV6-5	TRBJ2-7	.	TGTGCCAGCAGTTCGAGGGCAGGCTCCTACGAGCAGTACTTC	CASSSRAGSYEQYF
TRBD2	TRBV5-1	TRBJ2-3	.	TGCGCCAGCAGCCTAAGCGGGAGGTGGACAGATACGCAGTATTTT	CASSLSGRWTDTQYF
.	TRBV18	TRBJ2-1	.	TGTGCCAGCTCACCTGTGGACTATACCTACAATGAGCAGTTCTTC	CASSPVDYTYNEQFF
.	TRBV30	TRBJ1-1	.	TGTGCCGGGCAGGGGCAGGCGATCATGGCTTTCTTT	CAGQGQAIMAFF
TRBD2	TRBV6-4	TRBJ2-3	once	TGTGCCAGCAGTGACACTAGCGGGGGGACGCAGTATTTT	CASSDTSGGTQYF
.	TRBV9	TRBJ2-6	.	TGTGCCAGCAGCGGCGAAATGCCTGGGGCCAACGTCCTGACTTTC	CASSGEMPGANVLTF
.	TRBV16	TRBJ1-6	.	TGTGCCAGCAGCCAGGGGGGCTCCTATAATTCACCCCTCCACTTT	CASSQGGSYNSPLHF
TRBD1	TRBV7-6	TRBJ1-4	once	TGTGCCAGCAGCTCCTCAGGGGGCTTTGAAAAACTGTTTTTT	CASSSSGGFEKLFF
TRBD1	TRBV5-4	TRBJ2-3	.	TGTGCCAGCAGCGTGGGACAGGCCCTTATCGCAGATACGCAGTATTTT	CASSVGQALIADTQYF
.	TRBV6-5	TRBJ1-2	.	TGTGCCAGCAGCCCACGGGATGGCTACACCTTC	CASSPRDGYTF
.	TRBV19	TRBJ2-7	.	TGTGCCAGTAGTATAGGTGGGCAGTCCTACGAGCAGTACTTC	CASSIGGQSYEQYF
TRBD1	TRBV7-2	TRBJ1-2	once	TGTGCCAGCAGCTTAGGGGGGGTACAGGGGAACTATGGCTACACCTTC	CASSLGGVQGNYGYTF
.	TRBV18	TRBJ1-2	.	TGTGCCAGCTCACCACTCCGGACAGCAGACTATGGCTACACCTTC	CASSPLRTADYGYTF
.	TRBV7-6	TRBJ1-5	.	TGTGCCAGCAGCTTAGTTATGGGGCTCAGCAATCAGCCCCAGCATTTT	CASSLVMGLSNQPQHF
TRBD2	TRBV5-6	TRBJ2-1	.	TGTGCCAGCAGCTTTACTAGCGGGGGGGCGCATGAGCAGTTCTTC	CASSFTSGGAHEQFF
TRBD1	TRBV7-2	TRBJ1-2	.	TGTGCCAGCAGCTTAGGAGGGACAGGGGGGAGCGGCTACACCTTC	CASSLGGTGGSGYTF
TRBD1	TRBV19	TRBJ1-4	once	TGTGCCAGTAGTATTCTGGGGACAGGTCAAGAAAAACTGTTTTTT	CASSILGTGQEKLFF
TRBD1	TRBV11-2	TRBJ1-1	.	TGTGCCAGCAGCCCTAGGTTCGGGACAGGGGCTTTGAACACTGAAGCTTTCTTT	CASSPRFGTGALNTEAFF
.	TRBV10-2	TRBJ1-2	.	TGCGCCAGCAGTGACGGGGGGGGGCAGATCTATGGCTACACCTTC	CASSDGGGQIYGYTF
.	TRBV7-2	TRBJ2-2	.	TGTGCCAGCAGCTTAGCCTTAGTCACCGGGGAGCTGTTTTTT	CASSLALVTGELFF
TRBD2	TRBV4-3	TRBJ2-1	.	TGCGCCAGCAGCCACGAGACAGGACTAGCGGGAGTATCGGGGCAGTTCTTC	CASSHETGLAGVSGQFF
.	TRBV12-3/TRBV12-4	TRBJ1-1	.	TGTGCCAGCAGGGGGACAGAAGCTTTCTTT	CASRGTEAFF
TRBD2	TRBV5-1	TRBJ2-5	.	TGCGCCAGCAGCTCTGGACTAGCCCAAGAGACCCAGTACTTC	CASSSGLAQETQYF
.	TRBV27	TRBJ1-5	.	TGTGCCAGCACTTTAGGGAGGGGTCAGCCCCAGCATTTT	CASTLGRGQPQHF
.	TRBV11-3	TRBJ1-1	.	TGTGCCAGCAGCTTAGCGCCGGGTTCTGAAGCTTTCTTT	CASSLAPGSEAFF
TRBD1	TRBV7-9	TRBJ1-3	.	TGTGCCAGCAGCTCCATACCGACAGGGCACTCTGGAAACACCATATATTTT	CASSSIPTGHSGNTIYF
.	TRBV6-5	TRBJ1-5	.	TGTGCCAGCATGAATCTACAGGGTCAGCCCCAGCATTTT	CASMNLQGQPQHF
TRBD1	TRBV6-4	TRBJ2-2	.	TGTGCCAGGCCGGGACAGGGGGCGGCGAACACCGGGGAGCTGTTTTTT	CARPGQGAANTGELFF
TRBD1	TRBV7-6	TRBJ1-2	few	TGTGCCAGCAGCTTAGGGACAGGGCCTAACTATGGCTACACCTTC	CASSLGTGPNYGYTF
TRBD2	TRBV27	TRBJ2-7	.	TGTGCCAGCAGTTTATTCGCGGGAGTGGAGAGGGGCGAGCAGTACTTC	CASSLFAGVERGEQYF
TRBD1	TRBV5-1	TRBJ2-7	.	TGCGCCAGCAGCTTGGGGGACAGGGTCCACGAGCAGTACTTC	CASSLGDRVHEQYF
.	TRBV29-1	TRBJ2-3	.	TGCAGCGTTGAAAGGTCCTGGGCAAGCACAGATACGCAGTATTTT	CSVERSWASTDTQYF
TRBD1	TRBV7-9	TRBJ2-6	.	TGTGCCAGCAGCTTACAGGGGGCCGGGGCCAACGTCCTGACTTTC	CASSLQGAGANVLTF
.	TRBV10-1	TRBJ2-7	few	TGCGCCAGCAGTGAGTCTCCAGGGGAGCCGAACGAGCAGTACTTC	CASSESPGEPNEQYF
.	TRBV2	TRBJ1-4	.	TGTGCCAGCAGGCAGAATAATGAAAAACTGTTTTTT	CASRQNNEKLFF
TRBD2	TRBV3-1/TRBV3-2	TRBJ2-1	.	TGTGCCAGCAGCCGCGGGGGGAACAACAATGAGCAGTTCTTC	CASSRGGNNNEQFF